These 10 T cell receptor beta chains share one sample of origin, sequenced in a study of blood T cell repertoires in COVID-19. Using immunoSEQ multiplex PCR, the repertoire was profiled, and TCRdb retains in-frame clones only, with some absent. The top ten clones hold approximately 3.4% of a sample with about 490,000 clones, approximately 85% of them seen once. The specimen was peripheral blood. These receptors were obtained from a human donor in a cohort sampled during active COVID-19.

The rearrangement links TRBV10-3 to TRBJ1-4, with 7 bases lining up with TRBD1. V shed 0 bases, J shed 5 bases, and the junction held 3 bases outside the gene matches. The V gene's germline CDR1 is ENHRY and CDR2 SYGVKD. The CDR3 totals 15 residues. The CDR3: CAISESGRGNEKLFF. The CDR3 region has the DNA TGTGCCATCAGTGAGTCGGGCAGGGGGAATGAAAAACTGTTTTTT.

The V and J genes are TRBV29-1 and TRBJ1-3; D might be TRBD1 (6 bases). V was shortened by 6 bases and J by 0 bases, with 9 bases between the two germline ends. The CDR3 is 13 residues long. Germline V gene data show CDR1 as SQVTM and CDR2 as ANQGSEA. The CDR3 is CSVGHSSGNTIYF. CDR3 bases: TGCAGCGTGGGACATAGCTCTGGAAACACCATATATTTT.

The chain links TRBV7-8 to TRBJ1-1; D ambiguous. The V end lost 4 bases, the J end lost 3 bases, and 15 bases lay between the germline ends. Germline V lookup: CDR1 SGHVS, CDR2 FQNEAQ. This CDR3 region has 15 residues. The CDR3 sequence: CASSSVPGSDTEAFF. The DNA for the CDR3 is TGTGCCAGCAGCTCCGTCCCGGGGTCGGACACTGAAGCTTTCTTT. The full variable domain, completed using reference TRBV7-8 and TRBJ1-1, is GAGVSQSPRYKVAKRGQDVALRCDPISGHVSLFWYQQALGQGPEFLTYFQNEAQLDKSGLPSDRFFAERPEGSVSTLKIQRTQQEDSAVYLCASSSVPGSDTEAFFGQGTRLTVV.

This clone was seen more than once but under ten times. This chain connects TRBV12-5 to TRBJ2-7; D is perhaps TRBD1 (10 bases). The CDR3 sequence is 15 residues long. The V end was cut by 7 bases, the J end by 9 bases, with 25 bases between. CDR1 is LGHNT, CDR2 FRNRAP, per germline. CDR3 nucleotides: TGTGCTAGTGCCGCGGGAGGGACAGGGGCGGTCGGGCAGTACTTC. This sequence encodes CASAAGGTGAVGQYF. Supplemented by reference TRBV12-5 and TRBJ2-7, the full variable domain reads DARVTQTPRHKVTEMGQEVTMRCQPILGHNTVFWYRQTMMQGLELLAYFRNRAPLDDSGMPKDRFSAEMPDATLATLKIQPSEPRDSAVYFCASAAGGTGAVGQYFGPGTRLTVT.

The chain is built from TRBV19 and TRBJ2-7; 16 nucleotides align to TRBD2. Germline CDR1 LNHDA, CDR2 SQIVND (reference sequence). Losses at the gene ends were 6 bases for V and 5 bases for J; bases not matched to a gene: 7. The CDR3 is 16 residues long. Here the CDR3 DNA reads TGTGCCAGTAGACCAGGGACTAGCGGGAGGGCCCACGAGCAGTACTTC. This sequence encodes CASRPGTSGRAHEQYF.

The gene calls are TRBV28 and TRBJ1-3; 11 nucleotides line up with TRBD1. V lost 5 bases and J lost 3; bases outside the gene matches: 9. The germline V gene has CDR1 MDHEN and CDR2 SYDVKM. The CDR3 runs 17 residues. CDR3 coding DNA: TGTGCCAGCAGTCCCGGTGGGACAGGGGGTTTTGGAAACACCATATATTTT. Residues: CASSPGGTGGFGNTIYF.

This rearrangement joins TRBV7-9 to TRBJ1-1; 10 nucleotides match TRBD1. The CDR3 length is 18 residues. Trimming removed 3 bases from V and 0 bases from J; junction bases left unmatched: 10. CDR1 is SEHNR, CDR2 FQNEAQ, per germline (reference sequence). CDR3 in amino acids: CASSLPTGTGVVNTEAFF. The CDR3 nucleotides read TGTGCCAGCAGCTTGCCAACCGGGACAGGGGTGGTGAACACTGAAGCTTTCTTT.

This chain links TRBV5-1 with TRBJ1-5; 7 bases are a match to TRBD1. This CDR3 spans 15 amino acids. Trimming at V came to 2 bases and at J to 4 bases, leaving 6 bases not matched to a gene. Germline loops: CDR1 SGHRS, CDR2 YFSETQ. CDR3 DNA sequence: TGCGCCAGCAGCTTAGGGGGCTCAGGTAATCAGCCCCAGCATTTT. Amino acid sequence: CASSLGGSGNQPQHF.

This clone was seen at least ten times. The genes are TRBV19 and TRBJ1-4, with TRBD1 matching over 9 bases. The CDR3 contains 15 residues. CDR1 is LNHDA and CDR2 is SQIVND in the germline V gene (reference sequence). The junction had 6 bases not matched to a gene; V was cut back by 4 bases and J by 6 bases. CDR3 amino acids: CASSKARTGDEKLFF. The DNA of the CDR3 is TGTGCCAGTAGTAAAGCTCGGACAGGGGATGAAAAACTGTTTTTT.

This clone was detected a few times. CDR3 region: CASRQGEDTEAFF. The CDR3 nucleotides are TGTGCCAGCAGACAGGGGGAGGACACTGAAGCTTTCTTT. The chain links TRBV3-1 (or the pseudogene TRBV3-2) to TRBJ1-1; 8 bases fit TRBD1. The V gene's germline CDR1 is LGHDT and CDR2 YNNKEL (reference sequence). The CDR3 is made up of 13 amino acids. Trimming removed 6 bases from V and 3 bases from J; junction bases left unmatched: 3.